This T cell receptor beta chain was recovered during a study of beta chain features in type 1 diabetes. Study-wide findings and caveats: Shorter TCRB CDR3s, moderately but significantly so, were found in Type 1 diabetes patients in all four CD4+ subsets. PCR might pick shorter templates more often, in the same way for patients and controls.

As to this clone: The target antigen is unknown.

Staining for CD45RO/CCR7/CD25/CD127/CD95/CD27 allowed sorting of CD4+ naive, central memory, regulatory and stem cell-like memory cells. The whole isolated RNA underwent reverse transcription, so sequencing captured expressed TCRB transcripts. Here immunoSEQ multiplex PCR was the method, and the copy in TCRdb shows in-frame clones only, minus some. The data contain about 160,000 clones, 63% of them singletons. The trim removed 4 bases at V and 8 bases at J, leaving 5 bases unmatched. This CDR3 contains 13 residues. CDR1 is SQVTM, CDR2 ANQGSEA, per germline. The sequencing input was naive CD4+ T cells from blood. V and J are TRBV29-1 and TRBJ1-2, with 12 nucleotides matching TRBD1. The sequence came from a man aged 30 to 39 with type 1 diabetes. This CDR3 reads CSVAGTGGQGYTF. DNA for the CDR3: TGCAGCGTTGCCGGGACAGGGGGCCAGGGCTACACCTTC.